The 24 T cell receptor beta chains reported below all come from one sample, sequenced in a study of T-cell memory formation after mild COVID-19. TCRdb passed the 5' RACE reads through MiXCR, listing each CDR3 protein once. Of around 80,000 distinct CDR3 sequences listed, approximately 15% were seen once; the top ten hold 31%. Sequencing was done on a sample of PBMCs or a T cell subset sorted from them (not recorded which). These receptors came from an adult woman who had mild COVID-19 (a few samples of this study predate the infection). Cell type and time point are not known.

The genes are TRBV6-6 and TRBJ2-7; D gene uncertain. CDR3 length equals 18 residues. CDR1 is MNHNY, CDR2 SVGAGI, per germline (reference sequence). Trimming took 0 bases from V and 0 from J, leaving 18 bases between them. The DNA of the CDR3 is TGTGCCAGCAGTTACTCCCCTATCGGATTTATTAGCTCCTACGAGCAGTACTTC. It specifies CASSYSPIGFISSYEQYF.

The chain combines TRBV7-6 with TRBJ2-3; tentative D call: TRBD1 (5 bases). Deletions cut 3 bases from V and 4 bases from J, with 11 bases between. The CDR3 length is 14 residues. Germline V gene data show CDR1 as SGHVS and CDR2 as FNYEAQ. The CDR3 loop reads CASSFHQGSDTQYF. CDR3 DNA sequence: TGTGCCAGCAGCTTTCATCAGGGATCAGATACGCAGTATTTT.

V and J are TRBV28 and TRBJ2-2; D is perhaps TRBD1 (6 bases). Germline lookup yields CDR1 MDHEN and CDR2 SYDVKM. V lost 3 bases and J 7 bases, leaving 12 bases between the germline ends. The length of the CDR3 is 14 residues. CDR3 protein: CASSFWTENGELFF. The DNA of the CDR3 is TGTGCCAGCAGTTTCTGGACAGAAAACGGGGAGCTGTTTTTT.

The V gene is TRBV12-3 or TRBV12-4, the J gene TRBJ1-5; 8 nucleotides agree with TRBD1. V was pared by 1 base and J by 6 bases, with 5 bases of the junction left unmatched. This CDR3 is built from 15 residues. The CDR3 region is CASSLGQGAIQPQHF. The CDR3 nucleotides read TGTGCCAGCAGTTTAGGGCAGGGGGCGATTCAGCCCCAGCATTTT.

Here the CDR3 reads CASSYSAVVGELFF. CDR3 bases: TGTGCCAGCAGTTACTCAGCGGTAGTCGGGGAGCTGTTTTTT. V and J are TRBV6-2 or TRBV6-3 and TRBJ2-2; possibly TRBD2 for D (5 bases). V was cut by 0 bases and J by 7 bases, with 9 bases left in between. Germline CDR1 is MNHEY and CDR2 is SVGEGT. This CDR3 is 14 amino acids long.

V is TRBV9 and J is TRBJ1-2, with a weak D call TRBD1 (5 bases). Germline CDR1 reads SGDLS; CDR2 reads YYNGEE. Deletions cut 6 bases from V and 4 bases from J, with 13 bases between. The CDR3 has 13 residues. The CDR3 sequence: CASTEGVSYGYTF. CDR3 DNA sequence: TGTGCCAGCACCGAAGGGGTCAGCTATGGCTACACCTTC.

This clonotype was counted only a few times. The CDR3 sequence is CAISDRSGAFTDTQYF. For the CDR3, the DNA is TGTGCCATCAGTGACCGGAGCGGAGCTTTCACAGATACGCAGTATTTT. This chain connects TRBV10-3 to TRBJ2-3; D is possibly TRBD2 (5 bases). Trimming removed 3 bases at V and 2 bases at J, with 15 bases between. Germline V gene lookup returns CDR1 ENHRY and CDR2 SYGVKD. The length of the CDR3 is 16 residues.

This clonotype occurred many times. The chain links TRBV7-2 to TRBJ2-1; TRBD1 matches 9 bases. V dropped 1 base and J dropped 14; count of bases not matched to a gene: 9. The germline V gene has CDR1 SGHTA and CDR2 FQGNSA. The CDR3 covers 14 residues. Here the CDR3 reads CASSLEGPGQGKFF. The CDR3 DNA is TGTGCCAGCAGCTTAGAAGGCCCGGGACAGGGAAAGTTCTTC. Based on the CDR3 plus reference TRBV7-2 and TRBJ2-1, the full variable domain is GAGVSQSPSNKVTEKGKDVELRCDPISGHTALYWYRQSLGQGLEFLIYFQGNSAPDKSGLPSDRFSAERTGGSVSTLTIQRTQQEDSAVYLCASSLEGPGQGKFFGPGTRLTVL.

At least ten counts were recorded for this clonotype. A junction boundary mismatches the germline segment, possibly from a read error. The chain combines TRBV6-2 or TRBV6-3 with TRBJ2-1; perhaps TRBD1 as D (6 bases). CDR3 length equals 18 residues. Germline V gene sequence: CDR1 MNHEY, CDR2 SVGEGT. CDR3 DNA: TGTGCCAGCAGTTACTCGCCAGGGGTGGGAGTCTCCGACAATGAGCAGTTCTTC. It specifies CASSYSPGVGVSDNEQFF.

The chain is built from TRBV5-1 and TRBJ2-3; D gene unclear. The CDR3 length is 13 residues. Trimming took off 2 bases at V and 5 bases at J, with 9 bases between the two ends. CDR1 is SGHRS and CDR2 is YFSETQ in the germline V gene. In DNA form, the CDR3 reads TGCGCCAGCAGCTTCGAGCAAAAAGATACGCAGTATTTT. Protein product: CASSFEQKDTQYF.

The chain combines TRBV4-1 with TRBJ2-7, with D maybe TRBD1 (6 bases). The germline CDR1 and CDR2 sequences are MGHRA and YSYEKL. This CDR3 contains 18 residues. The V end lost 0 bases, the J end lost 1 base, and 19 bases lay between the germline ends. CDR3 nucleotide sequence: TGCGCCAGCAGCCAAGAACCCCCAACAGGGTACCTTTCCTACGAGCAGTACTTC. Its protein product is CASSQEPPTGYLSYEQYF.

V and J are TRBV27 and TRBJ2-7; no reliable D call. Germline values: CDR1 MNHEY, CDR2 SMNVEV (reference sequence). The V end lost 6 bases, the J end lost 2 bases, and 20 bases lay between the germline ends. The CDR3 is 16 residues long. CDR3 amino acids: CASSFGSETPTYEQYF. The CDR3 DNA is TGTGCCAGCAGCTTTGGCTCTGAGACACCTACCTACGAGCAGTACTTC.

This clonotype was detected a few times. The V call is TRBV7-9, the J call TRBJ2-5, with D unresolved. Germline CDR1 reads SEHNR; CDR2 reads FQNEAQ (reference sequence). The CDR3 runs 14 residues. V gave up 6 bases and J gave up 0 bases, with 11 bases separating them. CDR3 in DNA: TGTGCCAGCAGTCAACGACTCTACCAAGAGACCCAGTACTTC. It specifies CASSQRLYQETQYF. Full variable domain (remainder filled in from reference TRBV7-9 and TRBJ2-5): DTGVSQNPRHKITKRGQNVTFRCDPISEHNRLYWYRQTLGQGPEFLTYFQNEAQLEKSRLLSDRFSAERPKGSFSTLEIQRTEQGDSAMYLCASSQRLYQETQYFGPGTRLLVL.

The J gene is TRBJ2-1, the V gene TRBV5-1; 10 bases are a match to TRBD2. The V and J ends lost 4 bases and 8 bases, in that order; junction bases with no gene match: 12. The germline V gene has CDR1 SGHRS and CDR2 YFSETQ. The CDR3 has 16 amino acids. CDR3 in DNA: TGCGCCAGCAGCCTGCCCACTAGCGGGATATGGTATGAGCAGTTCTTC. Amino acids: CASSLPTSGIWYEQFF. Full variable domain (outside the CDR3, taken from reference TRBV5-1 and TRBJ2-1): KAGVTQTPRYLIKTRGQQVTLSCSPISGHRSVSWYQQTPGQGLQFLFEYFSETQRNKGNFPGRFSGRQFSNSRSEMNVSTLELGDSALYLCASSLPTSGIWYEQFFGPGTRLTVL.

This clonotype came up a few times. V gene TRBV7-9 combines with J gene TRBJ2-7; a weak D match, TRBD2 (5 bases). The V gene lost 1 base and the J gene lost 5 bases, with 15 bases spanning the gap. This CDR3 contains 15 residues. Germline CDR1 reads SEHNR; CDR2 reads FQNEAQ (reference sequence). The CDR3 loop reads CASSLVSGRGNEQYF. CDR3 nucleotides: TGTGCCAGCAGCTTAGTATCGGGCAGAGGGAACGAGCAGTACTTC. The entire variable domain, with the rest obtained from reference TRBV7-9 and TRBJ2-7, is as follows: DTGVSQNPRHKITKRGQNVTFRCDPISEHNRLYWYRQTLGQGPEFLTYFQNEAQLEKSRLLSDRFSAERPKGSFSTLEIQRTEQGDSAMYLCASSLVSGRGNEQYFGPGTRLTVT.

The chain employs TRBV12-3 or TRBV12-4 and TRBJ2-1; D ambiguous. Trimming pared 4 bases from V and 8 bases from J, leaving 18 bases between. CDR3 length equals 15 residues. The CDR3 loop is CASSSLPGPKDEQFF. CDR3 sequence (DNA): TGTGCCAGCAGTTCGTTACCGGGCCCGAAGGATGAGCAGTTCTTC.

The V and J genes are TRBV9 and TRBJ2-7; tentatively, D is TRBD2 (7 bases). CDR3 length: 18 residues. The V end lost 3 bases, the J end lost 7 bases, and 29 bases lay between the germline ends. Germline V lookup: CDR1 SGDLS, CDR2 YYNGEE. CDR3 bases: TGTGCCAGCAGCGCCCGACCGTACGACTCGGGGGGCGCGGCTGAGCAGTACTTC. It encodes CASSARPYDSGGAAEQYF. The variable domain in full, with the rest retrieved from reference TRBV9 and TRBJ2-7, is DSGVTQTPKHLITATGQRVTLRCSPRSGDLSVYWYQQSLDQGLQFLIQYYNGEERAKGNILERFSAQQFPDLHSELNLSSLELGDSALYFCASSARPYDSGGAAEQYFGPGTRLTVT.

The J gene is TRBJ1-4, the V gene TRBV29-1, with D possibly being TRBD1 (5 bases). The CDR3 runs to 14 residues. Germline CDR1 reads SQVTM; CDR2 reads ANQGSEA. Trimming cost V 3 bases and J 8 bases, with 16 bases left between them. CDR3 loop: CSVDSVQGGEKLFF. The CDR3 DNA reads TGCAGCGTTGATTCGGTGCAGGGTGGAGAAAAACTGTTTTTT.

This clonotype was picked up a small number of times. The chain combines TRBV19 with TRBJ2-7; a possible D gene is TRBD2 (6 bases). The germline CDR1 and CDR2 sequences are LNHDA and SQIVND (reference sequence). Trimming pared 1 base from V and 4 bases from J, leaving 8 bases between. The CDR3 is made up of 13 amino acids. CDR3 sequence reads: CASSIARGYEQYF. The CDR3 DNA reads TGTGCCAGTAGTATAGCACGGGGGTACGAGCAGTACTTC.

At least ten counts were recorded for this clonotype. The chain uses TRBV19 and TRBJ2-1, with 13 bases aligning to TRBD2. The CDR3 totals 18 residues. Per the germline V gene, CDR1 is LNHDA and CDR2 is SQIVND (reference sequence). The V gene end was trimmed by 0 bases and the J gene end by 1 base; junction bases not matched to a gene: 3. As DNA, the CDR3 is TGTGCCAGTAGTATAGACCCGGGACTAGCGGGATCCTACAATGAGCAGTTCTTC. It encodes CASSIDPGLAGSYNEQFF.

The chain links TRBV3-1 to TRBJ1-1, with 9 bases lining up with TRBD1. This CDR3 is built from 17 residues. The ends lost 4 bases at V and 0 bases at J; junction bases unmatched: 9. Germline CDR1 reads LGHDT; CDR2 reads YNNKEL (reference sequence). CDR3 protein: CASSPKDRGDMNTEAFF. CDR3 DNA: TGTGCCAGCAGCCCCAAAGACAGGGGGGATATGAACACTGAAGCTTTCTTT.

This clonotype has more than one count but fewer than ten. The V call is TRBV12-3 or TRBV12-4, the J call TRBJ2-2; 10 nucleotides align to TRBD2. The V and J ends lost 7 bases and 5 bases, in that order; junction bases with no gene match: 16. The CDR3 has 18 residues. CDR3 protein: CASIPYSGLAEYTGELFF. The DNA of the CDR3 is TGTGCCAGCATCCCTTACTCCGGACTAGCGGAGTATACCGGGGAGCTGTTTTTT.

V usage is TRBV15 and J usage is TRBJ1-2, with D uncertain. Germline assignment: CDR1 LNHNV and CDR2 YYDKDF (reference sequence). Trimming cost V 1 base and J 1 base, with 4 bases left between them. The CDR3 is made up of 13 amino acids. In nucleotides, the CDR3 is TGTGCCACCAGCAGAGTGGGTAACTATGGCTACACCTTC. This sequence encodes CATSRVGNYGYTF.

This clonotype turned up a few times. The chain carries TRBV6-4 and TRBJ1-2; D call uncertain. In germline, CDR1 is MRHNA, CDR2 SNTAGT. This CDR3 is 16 amino acids long. V lost 0 bases to trimming and J lost 5 bases, with 16 bases between them. CDR3: CASSDSAGKGGYGYTF. The DNA for the CDR3 is TGTGCCAGCAGTGACTCGGCGGGGAAAGGAGGGTATGGCTACACCTTC.